Below, 9 T cell receptor beta chains from the same sample are listed, as sequenced in a study of T-cell reconstitution after alpha-beta-depleted transplantation in children. Molecular barcoding with unique molecular identifiers was used for the TCRbeta library. TCRdb ran MiXCR on the PCR reads and lists one entry per CDR3 protein. The table lists 300,000 or so distinct CDR3 sequences, approximately 9.6% of them singletons. The starting material was PBMCs from the stem cell graft donor, obtained from the stem cell graft. These receptors originate from a human donor who donated a stem cell graft to a child with SCID.

The chain uses TRBV7-3 and TRBJ2-3, with TRBD2 identical over 9 bases. Looked up from germline, CDR1 is SGHTA and CDR2 is FQGTGA. The length of the CDR3 is 15 residues. Trimming cost V 5 bases and J 4 bases; bases outside gene matches: 7. CDR3 sequence: CASSGGLAWSDTQYF. CDR3 coding DNA: TGTGCCAGCAGCGGGGGACTAGCTTGGTCAGATACGCAGTATTTT. The variable domain in full, completed from reference TRBV7-3 and TRBJ2-3, reads GAGVSQTPSNKVTEKGKYVELRCDPISGHTALYWYRQSLGQGPEFLIYFQGTGAADDSGLPNDRFFAVRPEGSVSTLKIQRTERGDSAVYLCASSGGLAWSDTQYFGPGTRLTVL.

This clonotype was seen ten or more times. This sequence joins TRBV12-3 or TRBV12-4 and TRBJ1-2; D is unresolved. The CDR3 extends over 12 amino acids. Trimming removed 1 base from V and 5 bases from J, with 5 bases in between. The CDR3 region is CASSLEFYGYTF. In DNA, the CDR3 is TGTGCCAGCAGTTTAGAGTTTTATGGCTACACCTTC.

The chain carries TRBV12-3 or TRBV12-4 and TRBJ1-6, with 8 bases fitting TRBD1. J gave up 10 bases and V 3 bases, and 8 bases lay outside the gene matches. The CDR3 consists of 15 residues. CDR3 residues: CASSLGTGLGSPLHF. The DNA for the CDR3 is TGTGCCAGCAGTTTGGGGACAGGTCTCGGATCACCCCTCCACTTT.

The chain recombines TRBV19 with TRBJ2-6; D might be TRBD2 (5 bases). The germline V and J ends were trimmed by 0 bases and 2 bases, with 8 bases remaining between them. Germline V gene lookup returns CDR1 LNHDA and CDR2 SQIVND (reference sequence). The CDR3 has 16 residues. CDR3 region: CASSIEGGAGANVLTF. In nucleotides, the CDR3 is TGTGCCAGTAGTATAGAAGGAGGAGCTGGGGCCAACGTCCTGACTTTC.

The chain joins TRBV11-3 to TRBJ2-2, with 7 bases identical to TRBD1. There are 14 residues in the CDR3. Trimming cost V 5 bases and J 6 bases; bases outside gene matches: 6. Germline assignment: CDR1 SGHNT and CDR2 YENEEA. The CDR3 region is CASSPTGTAGELFF. CDR3 nucleotide sequence: TGTGCCAGCAGCCCGACAGGGACCGCCGGGGAGCTGTTTTTT.

The chain combines TRBV7-9 with TRBJ2-5, with TRBD1 matching 8 bases. The CDR3 totals 15 residues. V was clipped by 4 bases and J by 7 bases; unmatched bases: 11. Germline V gene sequence: CDR1 SEHNR, CDR2 FQNEAQ (reference sequence). The CDR3 region has the DNA TGTGCCAGCAGCTACCCAATTGGACAGGGCCGGACCCAGTACTTC. Its translation: CASSYPIGQGRTQYF.

This clonotype ranks as medium-sized (0.01 to 0.1%). CDR3: CSAGDRGAGDYEQYF. The DNA of the CDR3 is TGCAGTGCCGGCGACAGGGGTGCGGGGGACTACGAGCAGTACTTC. This chain joins TRBV20-1 and TRBJ2-7; perhaps TRBD1 as D (8 bases). The CDR3 totals 15 residues. The germline V gene encodes CDR1 DFQATT and CDR2 SNEGSKA (reference sequence). V lost 6 bases and J lost 3, with 21 bases in between.

The chain is built from TRBV5-6 and TRBJ1-1; D is undetermined. Germline-derived CDR1 and CDR2 are SGHDT and YYEEEE. Deletions cut 0 bases from V and 3 bases from J, with 6 bases between. This CDR3 is built from 13 residues. The CDR3 sequence: CASSLDRYTEAFF. Written as DNA, the CDR3 is TGTGCCAGCAGCTTGGACAGATACACTGAAGCTTTCTTT.

About this clonotype itself: A much larger clone lies one base from this, so it may be a read error. The V gene is TRBV5-1, the J gene TRBJ2-1, with TRBD1 matching over 9 bases. The CDR3 has 16 residues. CDR1 and CDR2 from the germline V gene are SGHRS and YFSETQ. The J segment lost 9 bases and the V segment lost 2 bases, leaving 12 bases of the junction unmatched. The CDR3 DNA sequence: TGCGCCAGCAGCTTACCGGGACAGGGTACTGGAATTGAGCAGTTCTTC. Amino acid sequence: CASSLPGQGTGIEQFF.